This TCR beta chain originates from a study of blood T cells in healthy people across ages. Study results and limitations: Donor CMV status was unknown, possibly confounding expanded clonotype changes.

In germline, CDR1 is SGHRS, CDR2 YFSETQ. This CDR3 is built from 16 residues. Next came a second PCR, run for roughly 6 to 11 cycles, which used a sample-barcoded 5' primer along with a J-beta primer mix. Each CDR3 protein gets one entry after TCRdb re-called the 5' RACE reads with MiXCR. Of approximately 800,000 distinct CDR3 sequences listed, 53% are singletons. Points on this clonotype: Its target is unknown. A junction end diverges from the germline sequence, so it may reflect a read error.

Input material: blood. This sequence was found in a man aged 80 or over in good health. The chain has TRBV5-1 and TRBJ2-5; TRBD1 matches at 9 bases. As DNA, the CDR3 is TGCGCCAGCAGCTTGGCGGGACAGGGACCTCAAGAGACCCGGTACTTC. The encoded protein is CASSLAGQGPQETRYF.